One and the same sample provided the 25 T cell receptor beta chains below, sequenced in a study of cytomegalovirus exposure and HLA in healthy donors. Researchers ran the PCR with 60 Vbeta and 13 Jbeta primers. Assay: immunoSEQ multiplex PCR; the TCRdb copy retains only in-frame clones and omits some. The repertoire has 150,000 or so clones, nearly 70% of them found once; the top ten carry about 10%. The sample was PBMCs. These receptors all come from a man aged 25 to 40 in good health and CMV-seropositive.

The chain has TRBV27 and TRBJ1-1; 8 nucleotides align to TRBD1. The CDR3 is made up of 13 amino acids. The germline V gene has CDR1 MNHEY and CDR2 SMNVEV (reference sequence). V shed 8 bases and J 1 base; nucleotides not matched to a gene: 3. CDR3 coding DNA: TGTGCCAGCCACAGGGGGGAGAACACTGAAGCTTTCTTT. This encodes CASHRGENTEAFF.

This sequence joins TRBV5-8 and TRBJ2-2; a possible D gene is TRBD2 (5 bases). Trimming shortened V by 3 bases and J by 4 bases, and 13 bases separated the two germline ends. There are 15 residues in the CDR3. Looked up from germline, CDR1 is SGHTS and CDR2 is YDEGEE. CDR3 in DNA: TGTGCCAGCAGCTCCCGGGGTGGGAGCACCGGGGAGCTGTTTTTT. It encodes CASSSRGGSTGELFF.

This clone was seen only once. V is TRBV9 and J is TRBJ1-5; D is uncertain. Germline V CDR1 and CDR2: SGDLS, YYNGEE. The CDR3 spans 12 residues. V lost 0 bases and J 7 bases, leaving 5 bases between the germline ends. The CDR3 reads CASSVGGQPQHF. The CDR3, as DNA: TGTGCCAGCAGCGTAGGAGGACAGCCCCAGCATTTT.

The chain is built from TRBV6-5 and TRBJ2-7; D is uncertain. Germline V gene sequence: CDR1 MNHEY, CDR2 SVGAGI. There are 14 residues in the CDR3. The germline V and J ends were trimmed by 2 bases and 7 bases, with 15 bases remaining between them. CDR3 loop: CASSYGDSRREQYF. In nucleotides, the CDR3 is TGTGCCAGCAGTTACGGCGACTCGCGTAGAGAGCAGTACTTC.

With respect to this clone: Different DNA sequences within this sample yield the same CDR3. V is TRBV4-1 and J is TRBJ2-3; D not certain. Trimming took 6 bases from V and 0 from J, leaving 19 bases between them. The CDR3 is 17 amino acids. Per the germline V gene, CDR1 is MGHRA and CDR2 is YSYEKL. The CDR3 DNA reads TGCGCCAGCAGTCAATACGTCTGGCTGACTAGCACAGATACGCAGTATTTT. Amino acids: CASSQYVWLTSTDTQYF.

The V call is TRBV2, the J call TRBJ1-1; D is perhaps TRBD1 (6 bases). CDR1 is SNHLY, CDR2 FYNNEI, per germline. Trimming pared 8 bases from V and 6 bases from J, leaving 16 bases between. The CDR3 totals 13 residues. CDR3 residues: CASVGEGTSEAFF. The CDR3 DNA sequence: TGTGCCAGCGTAGGGGAGGGGACATCTGAAGCTTTCTTT.

The J gene is TRBJ2-1, the V gene TRBV10-3; tentatively, D is TRBD2 (6 bases). The CDR3 runs to 17 residues. Trimming removed 2 bases from V and 1 base from J, with 15 bases in between. Germline V gives CDR1 ENHRY, CDR2 SYGVKD. The CDR3 DNA reads TGTGCCATCAGTGAGCCCCTAGCGTCGGATTCCTACAATGAGCAGTTCTTC. Translated, it gives CAISEPLASDSYNEQFF.

The chain links TRBV4-2 to TRBJ2-5, with D perhaps TRBD1 (6 bases). The J call may be faulty, since TRBJ2-7 better matches the DNA end. CDR1 LGHNA and CDR2 YNFKEQ come from the germline V gene. The CDR3 length is 16 residues. For the CDR3, the DNA is TGTGCCAGCAGCCAAGAAGGCCAGGGGAAGTCCTACGAGCAGTACTTC. It specifies CASSQEGQGKSYEQYF.

The chain is built from TRBV5-1 and TRBJ2-3; no definite D call. Looked up from germline, CDR1 is SGHRS and CDR2 is YFSETQ. The CDR3 has 15 residues. Trimming stripped 4 bases from V and 0 bases from J, with 12 bases between. In DNA, the CDR3 is TGCGCCAGCAGCCTCCAGGAAGGCAGCACAGATACGCAGTATTTT. Its translation is CASSLQEGSTDTQYF.

This clone was observed once. V is TRBV14 and J is TRBJ2-2; tentatively, D is TRBD1 (6 bases). Germline loops: CDR1 SGHDN, CDR2 FVKESK. Trimming removed 0 bases from V and 1 base from J, with 15 bases in between. This CDR3 spans 18 amino acids. The CDR3 here is CASSQDRGSQKNTGELFF. CDR3 DNA sequence: TGTGCCAGCAGCCAAGACAGGGGATCCCAAAAGAACACCGGGGAGCTGTTTTTT.

The chain joins TRBV27 to TRBJ2-1; D call uncertain. Germline lookup yields CDR1 MNHEY and CDR2 SMNVEV (reference sequence). The CDR3 runs 12 residues. V lost 4 bases and J lost 9, with 10 bases in between. This CDR3 is CASSSRRSEQFF. CDR3 sequence (DNA): TGTGCCAGCAGTTCCCGTAGGAGTGAGCAGTTCTTC.

The chain is built from TRBV5-1 and TRBJ2-6; TRBD1 is a possible D gene (6 bases). Germline loops: CDR1 SGHRS, CDR2 YFSETQ. The length of the CDR3 is 16 residues. V lost 0 bases and J lost 2, with 9 bases in between. CDR3 in DNA: TGCGCCAGCAGCTTGGCCGAGGGGGCTGGGGCCAACGTCCTGACTTTC. It codes for CASSLAEGAGANVLTF.

This clone was observed a single time. The chain carries TRBV6-1 and TRBJ1-5, with D uncertain. Germline loops: CDR1 MNHNS, CDR2 SASEGT. This CDR3 contains 17 residues. V was shortened by 3 bases and J by 0 bases, with 15 bases between the two germline ends. CDR3 amino acids: CASSERRTDYSNQPQHF. The CDR3 DNA is TGTGCCAGCAGTGAGCGCAGGACGGACTATAGCAATCAGCCCCAGCATTTT.

The genes are TRBV6-5 and TRBJ2-7; TRBD1 might be the D (5 bases). Per germline, CDR1 MNHEY and CDR2 SVGAGI. V was clipped by 5 bases and J by 1 base, with 12 bases between them. The CDR3 length is 14 residues. This CDR3 reads CASSKFQGSYEQYF. The CDR3 DNA is TGTGCCAGCAGTAAGTTCCAGGGTTCCTACGAGCAGTACTTC.

The chain employs TRBV18 and TRBJ1-2; D gene uncertain. Per the germline V gene, CDR1 is KGHSH and CDR2 is LQKENI. Deletions cut 3 bases from V and 7 bases from J, with 15 bases between. The CDR3 loop spans 14 amino acids. The CDR3 region has the DNA TGTGCCAGCTCACCTGCCCCCGCTCCAGTTGGCTACACCTTC. Its protein is CASSPAPAPVGYTF.

This clone was observed a handful of times. The rearrangement links TRBV4-2 to TRBJ2-1; 10 positions match TRBD2. The CDR3 is made up of 17 amino acids. From germline, CDR1 is LGHNA and CDR2 YNFKEQ. Losses at the gene ends were 3 bases for V and 4 bases for J; bases not matched to a gene: 9. CDR3 in DNA: TGTGCCAGCAGCCAGGGCCAAGCGGGAGGGTTTTACAATGAGCAGTTCTTC. Translated, it gives CASSQGQAGGFYNEQFF.

This sequence joins TRBV30 and TRBJ1-5; TRBD1 matches 7 bases. CDR3 length: 14 residues. In germline, CDR1 is GTSNPN, CDR2 SVGIG (reference sequence). Trimming cost V 2 bases and J 2 bases; bases outside gene matches: 3. This chain's CDR3 is CAWSIGQGNQPQHF. The CDR3 nucleotides are TGTGCCTGGAGTATAGGACAGGGCAATCAGCCCCAGCATTTT.

The sample holds a few counts of this clone. This chain joins TRBV6-5 and TRBJ1-2; weak D call: TRBD1 (6 bases). The CDR3 length is 14 residues. V lost 5 bases to trimming and J lost 8 bases, with 18 bases between them. Germline V lookup: CDR1 MNHEY, CDR2 SVGAGI. CDR3: CASSRGTGPGGYTF. CDR3 sequence (DNA): TGTGCCAGCAGTAGGGGAACAGGGCCGGGCGGCTACACCTTC.

The genes are TRBV7-9 and TRBJ2-2, with 11 bases identical to TRBD2. Germline loops: CDR1 SEHNR, CDR2 FQNEAQ (reference sequence). CDR3 length: 17 residues. V trimming: 1 base; J trimming: 5 bases; junction bases outside the gene matches: 6. CDR3 bases: TGTGCCAGCAGCTTAGGAACTAGCGGGAGCGGTACCGGGGAGCTGTTTTTT. This encodes CASSLGTSGSGTGELFF. The entire variable domain, with the rest obtained from reference TRBV7-9 and TRBJ2-2, is as follows: DTGVSQNPRHKITKRGQNVTFRCDPISEHNRLYWYRQTLGQGPEFLTYFQNEAQLEKSRLLSDRFSAERPKGSFSTLEIQRTEQGDSAMYLCASSLGTSGSGTGELFFGEGSRLTVL.

V gene TRBV9 combines with J gene TRBJ2-3; 14 bases agree with TRBD2. Germline CDR1 reads SGDLS; CDR2 reads YYNGEE. This CDR3 has 17 amino acids. V shed 0 bases, J shed 4 bases, and the junction held 4 bases outside the gene matches. The CDR3 is CASSVGLAGGRPDTQYF. CDR3 DNA: TGTGCCAGCAGCGTAGGACTAGCGGGAGGGCGCCCAGATACGCAGTATTTT.

To note about this clone: Mismatch with germline at one junction end may stem from a read error. The J gene is TRBJ2-7, the V gene TRBV7-9; possible D gene TRBD2, 5 bases. The CDR3 has 16 residues. CDR1 and CDR2 from the germline V gene are SEHNR and FQNEAQ (reference sequence). CDR3 DNA sequence: TGTTCCAGCAGCTTGATAAGCGGAGTCGCTTCCTACGAGCAGTACTTC. This sequence encodes CSSSLISGVASYEQYF.

In this sample, this clone turned up a few times. The chain joins TRBV6-1 to TRBJ2-7; D is undetermined. The CDR3 runs 12 residues. CDR1 is MNHNS and CDR2 is SASEGT in the germline V gene. V gave up 7 bases and J gave up 0 bases, with 7 bases separating them. The CDR3 bases are TGTGCCAGCACCGTGAGCTCCTACGAGCAGTACTTC. Amino acids: CASTVSSYEQYF.

This chain connects TRBV7-9 to TRBJ2-7; 8 nucleotides line up with TRBD2. The V and J ends lost 6 bases and 2 bases, in that order; junction bases with no gene match: 3. CDR1 and CDR2 from the germline V gene are SEHNR and FQNEAQ (reference sequence). The CDR3 is 13 residues long. CDR3 loop: CASSREGPYEQYF. CDR3 coding DNA: TGTGCCAGCAGTCGGGAGGGCCCCTACGAGCAGTACTTC.

CDR3 loop: CASSPQGARNQPQHF. The CDR3, as DNA: TGCGCCAGCAGCCCTCAGGGGGCCCGGAATCAGCCCCAGCATTTT. This chain uses TRBV5-1 with TRBJ1-5; the match to TRBD1 covers 8 bases. Germline assignment: CDR1 SGHRS and CDR2 YFSETQ. The CDR3 runs to 15 residues. The trim removed 4 bases at V and 4 bases at J, leaving 7 bases unmatched.

This clone appeared a few times. J is TRBJ1-5 and V is TRBV19; 9 bases fit TRBD1. CDR1 and CDR2 from the germline V gene are LNHDA and SQIVND (reference sequence). Unmatched junction bases numbered 14, after V lost 9 bases and J lost 5 bases. This CDR3 comprises 16 residues. CDR3 coding DNA: TGTGCCAGCAAACCCGATTCGGGACAGGGCTATCAGCCCCAGCATTTT. Residues: CASKPDSGQGYQPQHF.